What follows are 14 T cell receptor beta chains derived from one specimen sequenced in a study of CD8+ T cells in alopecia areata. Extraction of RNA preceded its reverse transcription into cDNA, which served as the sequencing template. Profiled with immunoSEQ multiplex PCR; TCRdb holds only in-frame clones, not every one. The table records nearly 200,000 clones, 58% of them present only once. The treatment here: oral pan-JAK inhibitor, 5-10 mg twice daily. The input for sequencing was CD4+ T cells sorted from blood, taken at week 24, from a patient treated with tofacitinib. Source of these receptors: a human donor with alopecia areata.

This chain's CDR3 is CASSPTRGTDTQYF. DNA of the CDR3: TGTGCCAGCAGCCCGACCAGGGGCACAGATACGCAGTATTTT. The chain couples TRBV7-3 to TRBJ2-3, with D possibly TRBD1 on 5 matching bases. This CDR3 spans 14 amino acids. Per germline, CDR1 SGHTA and CDR2 FQGTGA. Trimming pared 5 bases from V and 1 base from J, leaving 10 bases between.

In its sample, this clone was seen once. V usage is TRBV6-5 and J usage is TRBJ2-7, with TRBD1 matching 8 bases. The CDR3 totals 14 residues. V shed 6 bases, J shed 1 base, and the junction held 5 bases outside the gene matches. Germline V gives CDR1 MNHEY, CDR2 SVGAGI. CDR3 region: CASRTDRVSYEQYF. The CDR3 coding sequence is TGTGCCAGCAGGACGGACAGGGTGTCCTACGAGCAGTACTTC.

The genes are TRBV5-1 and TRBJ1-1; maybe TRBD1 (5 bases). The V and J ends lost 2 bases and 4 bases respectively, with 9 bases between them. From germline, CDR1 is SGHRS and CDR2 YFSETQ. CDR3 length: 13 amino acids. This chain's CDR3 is CASSFQDITEAFF. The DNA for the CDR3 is TGCGCCAGCAGCTTTCAGGACATCACTGAAGCTTTCTTT. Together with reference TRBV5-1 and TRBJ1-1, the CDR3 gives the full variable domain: KAGVTQTPRYLIKTRGQQVTLSCSPISGHRSVSWYQQTPGQGLQFLFEYFSETQRNKGNFPGRFSGRQFSNSRSEMNVSTLELGDSALYLCASSFQDITEAFFGQGTRLTVV.

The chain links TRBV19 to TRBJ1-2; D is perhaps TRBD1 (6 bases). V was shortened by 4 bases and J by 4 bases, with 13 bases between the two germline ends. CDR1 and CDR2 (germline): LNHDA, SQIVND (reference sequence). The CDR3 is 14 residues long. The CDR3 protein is CASSTTGRGYGYTF. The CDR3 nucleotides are TGTGCCAGTAGTACCACAGGGAGAGGCTATGGCTACACCTTC.

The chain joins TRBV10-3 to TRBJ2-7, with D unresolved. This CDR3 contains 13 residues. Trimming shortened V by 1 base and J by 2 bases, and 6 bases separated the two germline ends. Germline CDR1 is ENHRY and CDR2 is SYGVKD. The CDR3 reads CAISELGTYEQYF. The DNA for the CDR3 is TGTGCCATCAGTGAGTTAGGTACCTACGAGCAGTACTTC.

Here the CDR3 reads CASSSSWGFQETQYF. The CDR3 bases are TGTGCCAGCAGCTCATCCTGGGGGTTCCAAGAGACCCAGTACTTC. The genes are TRBV9 and TRBJ2-5, with D perhaps being TRBD1 or TRBD2 (5 bases each). CDR1 SGDLS and CDR2 YYNGEE come from the germline V gene. Trimming left V 4 bases short and J 1 base short, with 14 bases between. The CDR3 has 15 residues.

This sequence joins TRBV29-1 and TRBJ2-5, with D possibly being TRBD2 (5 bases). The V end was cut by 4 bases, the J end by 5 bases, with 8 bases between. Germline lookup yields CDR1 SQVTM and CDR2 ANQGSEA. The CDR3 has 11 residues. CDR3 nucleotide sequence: TGCAGCGTTGGAGGGCGGGAGACCCAGTACTTC. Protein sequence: CSVGGRETQYF.

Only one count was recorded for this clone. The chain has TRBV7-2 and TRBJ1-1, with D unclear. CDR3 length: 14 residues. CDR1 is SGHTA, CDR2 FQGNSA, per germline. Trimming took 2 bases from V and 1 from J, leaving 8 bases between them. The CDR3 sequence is CASSLRRGNTEAFF. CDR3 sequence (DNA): TGTGCCAGCAGCTTACGGCGGGGGAACACTGAAGCTTTCTTT.

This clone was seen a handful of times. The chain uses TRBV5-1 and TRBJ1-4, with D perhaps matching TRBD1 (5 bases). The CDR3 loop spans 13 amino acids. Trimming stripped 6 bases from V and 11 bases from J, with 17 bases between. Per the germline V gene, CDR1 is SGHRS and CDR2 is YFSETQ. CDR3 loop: CASKTALEGKLFF. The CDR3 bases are TGCGCCAGCAAGACCGCTCTCGAGGGGAAACTGTTTTTT.

The CDR3 DNA reads TGTGCCAGCAGCGTCTTGGGGGAGACCCAGTACTTC. Its translation is CASSVLGETQYF. The V gene is TRBV9, the J gene TRBJ2-5; D ambiguous. CDR1 SGDLS and CDR2 YYNGEE come from the germline V gene. V gave up 2 bases and J gave up 5 bases, with 7 bases separating them. The CDR3 is 12 amino acids.

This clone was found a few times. CDR3 in DNA: TGTGCCTGGAGCGGCCGGCGGGGGCAACGGGACACTGAAGCTTTCTTT. Translated: CAWSGRRGQRDTEAFF. The V and J genes are TRBV30 and TRBJ1-1, with D possibly matching TRBD1 (6 bases). Germline CDR1 is GTSNPN and CDR2 is SVGIG (reference sequence). The germline V and J ends were trimmed by 3 bases and 3 bases, with 20 bases remaining between them. The CDR3 consists of 16 residues. Combining the CDR3 with reference TRBV30 and TRBJ1-1 gives the whole variable domain SQTIHQWPATLVQPVGSPLSLECTVEGTSNPNLYWYRQAAGRGLQLLFYSVGIGQISSEVPQNLSASRPQDRQFILSSKKLLLSDSGFYLCAWSGRRGQRDTEAFFGQGTRLTVV.

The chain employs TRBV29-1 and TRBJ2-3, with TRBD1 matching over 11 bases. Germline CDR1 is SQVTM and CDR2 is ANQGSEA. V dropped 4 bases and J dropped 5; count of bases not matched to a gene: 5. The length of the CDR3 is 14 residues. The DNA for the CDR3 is TGCAGCGTTGGGACAGGGGGCGCGGTAGATACGCAGTATTTT. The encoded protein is CSVGTGGAVDTQYF.

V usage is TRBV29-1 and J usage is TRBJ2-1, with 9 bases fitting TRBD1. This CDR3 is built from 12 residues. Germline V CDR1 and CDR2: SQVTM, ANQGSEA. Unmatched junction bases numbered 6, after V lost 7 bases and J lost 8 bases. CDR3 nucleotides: TGCAGCGCTGACAGGGGGAGGGATGAGCAGTTCTTC. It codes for CSADRGRDEQFF.

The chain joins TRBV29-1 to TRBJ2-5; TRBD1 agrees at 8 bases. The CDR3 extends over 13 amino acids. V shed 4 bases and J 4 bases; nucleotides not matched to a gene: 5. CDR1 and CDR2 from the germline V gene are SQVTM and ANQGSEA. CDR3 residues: CSVGQGRGETQYF. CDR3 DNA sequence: TGCAGCGTTGGACAGGGGAGAGGAGAGACCCAGTACTTC.